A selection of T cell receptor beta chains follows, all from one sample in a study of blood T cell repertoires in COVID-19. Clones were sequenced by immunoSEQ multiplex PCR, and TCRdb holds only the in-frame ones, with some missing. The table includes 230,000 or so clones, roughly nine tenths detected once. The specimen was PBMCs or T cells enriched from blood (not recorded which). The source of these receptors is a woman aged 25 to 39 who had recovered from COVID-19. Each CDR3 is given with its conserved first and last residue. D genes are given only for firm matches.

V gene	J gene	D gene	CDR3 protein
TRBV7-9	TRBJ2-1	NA	CASSLGAGSSYNEQFF
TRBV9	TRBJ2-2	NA	CASSVAVANTGELFF
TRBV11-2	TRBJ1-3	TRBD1	CASRLDRGNTIYF
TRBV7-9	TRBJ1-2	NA	CASSSATTGAVNYGYTF
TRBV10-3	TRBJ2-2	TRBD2	CAISDGSGGLGNAGELFF
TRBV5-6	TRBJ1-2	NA	CASSLETGDYGYTF
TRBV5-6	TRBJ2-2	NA	CASSPGQNTGELFF
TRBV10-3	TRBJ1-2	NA	CAISDPGINYGYTF
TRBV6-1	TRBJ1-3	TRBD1	CASSEETGGGNTIYF
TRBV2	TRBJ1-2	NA	CASSERGGGRLSGYTF
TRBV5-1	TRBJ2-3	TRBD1	CASSPTGVRTDTQYF
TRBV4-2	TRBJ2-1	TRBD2	CASSPNSLAGFHEQFF
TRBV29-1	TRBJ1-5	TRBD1	CSVADRGQPQHF
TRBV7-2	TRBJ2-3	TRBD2	CASSLAVGGGLVLSTDTQYF
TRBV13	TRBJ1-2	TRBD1	CASSEGQGYGYTF
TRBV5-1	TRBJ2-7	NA	CASSLVLGYEQYF
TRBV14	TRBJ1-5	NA	CASSQGQTPQHF
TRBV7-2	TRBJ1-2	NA	CASSPGIYYGYTF
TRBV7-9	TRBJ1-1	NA	CASSLALGGTEAFF
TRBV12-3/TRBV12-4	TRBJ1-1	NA	CASSPGYTEAFF
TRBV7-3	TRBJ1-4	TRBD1	CASSPTGEATNEKLFF
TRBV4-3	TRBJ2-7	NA	CASSQDLSYEQYF